These T cell receptor beta chains were read from a single sample in a study of T-cell memory formation after mild COVID-19. TCRdb passed the 5' RACE reads through MiXCR, listing each CDR3 protein once. The sample contains roughly 150,000 distinct CDR3 sequences, around 15% of which appear only once. Sequences were obtained from PBMCs or a T cell subset sorted from them (not recorded which). These receptor sequences come from an adult woman who had mild COVID-19 (a few samples of this study predate the infection). Cell type and time point are not known. The CDR3 runs from the conserved cysteine through the conserved F or W. A D gene is named only where the DNA matches it firmly. The size entry is marked missing in some rows and otherwise reads once, few, many or a size class.

J,size,D,V,CDR3,DNA
TRBJ2-1,-,TRBD2,TRBV15,CATSRGTGGRIANEQFF,TGTGCCACCAGCAGAGGGACCGGCGGGAGGATTGCGAATGAGCAGTTCTTC
TRBJ1-2,few,-,TRBV3-1,CASSPEQYYGYTF,TGTGCCAGCAGCCCAGAACAGTACTATGGCTACACCTTC
TRBJ2-7,many,-,TRBV18,CASSPQPGSSYEQYF,TGTGCCAGCTCACCTCAACCAGGGAGCTCCTACGAGCAGTACTTC
TRBJ2-2,few,TRBD1,TRBV7-2,CASRYRQGINTGELFF,TGTGCCAGCAGATACCGACAGGGGATTAACACCGGGGAGCTGTTTTTT
TRBJ2-5,-,-,TRBV5-6,CASTGLRETQYF,TGTGCCAGCACCGGGTTGCGAGAGACCCAGTACTTC
TRBJ2-3,few,TRBD1,TRBV5-1,CASSSGTEDTQYF,TGCGCCAGCAGTTCCGGGACAGAAGATACGCAGTATTTT
TRBJ2-3,few,TRBD2,TRBV24-1,CATSDLKREYAINTDTQYF,TGTGCCACCAGTGATTTAAAGCGGGAGTACGCGATTAACACAGATACGCAGTATTTT
TRBJ1-4,-,-,TRBV7-9,CASSTIRGRVATNEKLFF,TGTGCCAGCAGCACGATCCGGGGCCGGGTGGCAACTAATGAAAAACTGTTTTTT
TRBJ2-7,few,-,TRBV19,CASSILPGNSYEQYF,TGTGCCAGTAGTATCCTACCAGGGAACTCCTACGAGCAGTACTTC
TRBJ1-1,-,-,TRBV12-3/TRBV12-4,CASSPGPNTEAFF,TGTGCCAGCAGTCCGGGACCGAACACTGAAGCTTTCTTT